A single sample gave rise to the 17 T cell receptor beta chains below, sequenced in a study of identical twins. A single record per CDR3 protein comes from TCRdb applying MiXCR to the 5' RACE reads. This sample has approximately 630,000 distinct CDR3 sequences, with roughly 6.6% found just once. The same data also went into a second study, on yellow fever vaccine responses in identical twins.

Sequenced material: PBMCs. The receptors here all came from a woman in her late teens or twenties in good health.

This clonotype turned up a few times. The gene calls are TRBV6-1 and TRBJ1-2, with 9 bases identical to TRBD1. The V segment lost 6 bases and the J segment 3 bases; nucleotides outside the gene matches: 2. Looked up from germline, CDR1 is MNHNS and CDR2 is SASEGT. The CDR3 is made up of 13 amino acids. The DNA of the CDR3 is TGTGCCAGCAGGTGGACAGGGGACTATGGCTACACCTTC. It yields the protein CASRWTGDYGYTF.

This clonotype has only a few counts. This chain connects TRBV3-1 to TRBJ1-3; D possibly corresponds to TRBD1 (5 bases). The length of the CDR3 is 17 residues. Germline-derived CDR1 and CDR2 are LGHDT and YNNKEL (reference sequence). Trimming shortened V by 1 base and J by 4 bases, and 17 bases separated the two germline ends. The CDR3, as DNA: TGTGCCAGCAGCCAAGGGTCTCAGGGATTGATGGGAAACACCATATATTTT. This translates into CASSQGSQGLMGNTIYF.

This clonotype was picked up many times. The chain employs TRBV21-1 and TRBJ2-2; the table's D call, TRBD2, was not checked against the DNA. TRBV21-1 is labeled a pseudogene. The CDR3 is made up of 19 amino acids. This CDR3 is CASSKWLLLHAGGPGELFF. In DNA form, the CDR3 reads TGTGCCAGCAGCAAATGGCTACTTCTCCACGCGGGGGGGCCCGGGGAGCTGTTTTTT.

A few counts support this clonotype. V usage is TRBV6-2 or TRBV6-3 and J usage is TRBJ2-5; 10 nucleotides agree with TRBD2. In germline, CDR1 is MNHEY, CDR2 SVGEGT. The CDR3 is made up of 16 amino acids. The junction had 12 bases not matched to a gene; V was cut back by 7 bases and J by 4 bases. The CDR3: CASTPWLAGAGETQYF. Written as DNA, the CDR3 is TGTGCCAGCACCCCTTGGCTAGCGGGAGCCGGAGAGACCCAGTACTTC.

This clonotype was seen many times. V gene TRBV12-3 or TRBV12-4 combines with J gene TRBJ1-2; 9 bases are shared with TRBD1. The trim removed 3 bases at V and 2 bases at J, leaving 1 base unmatched. The CDR3 sequence is 14 residues long. The CDR3 protein is CASSFGTGNYGYTF. The DNA for the CDR3 is TGTGCCAGCAGTTTCGGGACAGGGAACTATGGCTACACCTTC.

A remark on this clonotype: Possible read error: a much larger clone is one base away. The chain couples TRBV6-2 or TRBV6-3 to TRBJ2-5; D not certain. The V and J ends lost 4 bases and 3 bases respectively, with 21 bases between them. Germline V lookup: CDR1 MNHEY, CDR2 SVGEGT. The CDR3 spans 17 residues. CDR3 sequence reads: CASSCFGGRSRKETQYF. The CDR3 bases are TGTGCCAGCAGTTGTTTTGGCGGCCGAAGTAGAAAAGAGACCCAGTACTTC.

This clonotype was recorded many times. The genes are TRBV12-3 or TRBV12-4 and TRBJ2-7, with D maybe TRBD1 (6 bases). Trimming stripped 5 bases from V and 2 bases from J, with 13 bases between. CDR3 length equals 14 residues. The CDR3 DNA reads as TGTGCCAGCAGTCTCCGGGACAACCCCTACGAGCAGTACTTC. Protein: CASSLRDNPYEQYF.

V and J are TRBV29-1 and TRBJ1-2; D gene ambiguous. The V gene lost 4 bases and the J gene lost 2 bases, with 8 bases spanning the gap. The CDR3 sequence is 12 residues long. Germline V gene data show CDR1 as SQVTM and CDR2 as ANQGSEA. The DNA for the CDR3 is TGCAGCGTTGTCTCTTGGAACTATGGCTACACCTTC. Translated, it gives CSVVSWNYGYTF.

The chain carries TRBV6-2 or TRBV6-3 and TRBJ2-7; 11 bases are shared with TRBD2. The junction had 20 bases not matched to a gene; V was cut back by 4 bases and J by 3 bases. Germline V gene sequence: CDR1 MNHEY, CDR2 SVGEGT. This CDR3 is built from 20 residues. The CDR3 protein is CASSFTNVIAGGPPYYEQYF. DNA of the CDR3: TGTGCCAGCAGTTTCACCAACGTGATAGCGGGAGGGCCCCCCTACTACGAGCAGTACTTC.

This clonotype has more than one count but fewer than ten. The J gene is TRBJ2-5, the V gene TRBV5-1; TRBD2 agrees at 8 bases. The V gene's germline CDR1 is SGHRS and CDR2 YFSETQ. The CDR3 is made up of 15 amino acids. V shed 0 bases, J shed 5 bases, and the junction held 6 bases outside the gene matches. CDR3 sequence reads: CASSLAGGGRETQYF. The CDR3 nucleotides read TGCGCCAGCAGCTTGGCCGGGGGGGGCCGGGAGACCCAGTACTTC.

The chain joins TRBV28 to TRBJ1-2; 8 bases are a match to TRBD1. V was pared by 6 bases and J by 6 bases, with 6 bases of the junction left unmatched. Per the germline V gene, CDR1 is MDHEN and CDR2 is SYDVKM. This CDR3 has 13 amino acids. The CDR3 DNA is TGTGCCAGCAGATTGACAGGGGTTGATGGCTACACCTTC. Protein: CASRLTGVDGYTF.

This clonotype was observed a few times. The rearrangement joins TRBV4-2 to TRBJ2-2, with a tentative D call TRBD2 (5 bases). Germline-derived CDR1 and CDR2 are LGHNA and YNFKEQ. The CDR3 spans 15 residues. Trimming took 1 base from V and 2 from J, leaving 8 bases between them. The CDR3 nucleotides are TGTGCCAGCAGCCAAGGGACTCCAAACACCGGGGAGCTGTTTTTT. Its protein product is CASSQGTPNTGELFF.

This clonotype showed up many times. This chain links TRBV14 with TRBJ2-5, with 9 positions matching TRBD2. Germline assignment: CDR1 SGHDN and CDR2 FVKESK. V shed 3 bases and J 6 bases; nucleotides not matched to a gene: 8. This CDR3 is built from 15 residues. The CDR3 nucleotides read TGTGCCAGCAGCCACGTCTCGAGCGGGGGGCAGACCCAGTACTTC. Protein product: CASSHVSSGGQTQYF. The full variable domain, with the rest looked up from reference TRBV14 and TRBJ2-5, is EAGVTQFPSHSVIEKGQTVTLRCDPISGHDNLYWYRRVMGKEIKFLLHFVKESKQDESGMPNNRFLAERTGGTYSTLKVQPAELEDSGVYFCASSHVSSGGQTQYFGPGTRLLVL.

The sample holds a few counts of this clonotype. A junction boundary mismatches the germline segment, possibly from a read error. Here the CDR3 reads CASEGDFGASRHF. Here the CDR3 DNA reads TGTGCCAGCGAAGGAGACTTCGGGGCATCGAGGCACTTC. The V gene is TRBV12-3 or TRBV12-4, the J gene TRBJ2-4; either TRBD1 or TRBD2 may fit D (5 bases each). The CDR3 is made up of 13 amino acids.

V is TRBV20-1 and J is TRBJ2-7; D is undetermined. The CDR3 has 11 residues. V dropped 5 bases and J dropped 4 bases, with 9 bases sitting between them. The germline V gene has CDR1 DFQATT and CDR2 SNEGSKA (reference sequence). Here the CDR3 reads CSALESYEQYF. DNA for the CDR3: TGCAGTGCTCTGGAGAGTTACGAGCAGTACTTC.

This clonotype has ten or more counts. The chain employs TRBV29-1 and TRBJ2-4; D may be TRBD1 (5 bases). CDR1 is SQVTM, CDR2 ANQGSEA, per germline. The CDR3 consists of 13 residues. The V gene lost 8 bases and the J gene lost 1 base, with 12 bases spanning the gap. The CDR3 DNA sequence: TGCAGCACCAAAGGGGATGCCAAAAACATTCAGTACTTC. It translates to CSTKGDAKNIQYF.

V gene TRBV20-1 combines with J gene TRBJ2-1; the D is unclear. Germline CDR1 and CDR2: DFQATT and SNEGSKA (reference sequence). The CDR3 loop spans 8 amino acids. Trimming took 6 bases from V and 6 from J, leaving 0 bases between them. The chain's CDR3 is CSANEQFF. The CDR3, as DNA: TGCAGTGCCAATGAGCAGTTCTTC.